This TCR beta chain was documented in a study of cytomegalovirus exposure and HLA in healthy donors. Separate from the approximately 700-subject first cohort was the approximately 130-subject validation cohort, to which the donors belonged. There are a few counts of this clone. Its antigen is undetermined. The V gene's germline CDR1 is PRHDT and CDR2 FYEKMQ (reference sequence). The CDR3 loop spans 14 amino acids. Trimming shortened V by 2 bases and J by 4 bases, and 11 bases separated the two germline ends. Using immunoSEQ multiplex PCR, the repertoire was profiled, and TCRdb retains in-frame clones only, with some absent. The sample has more than 300,000 clones; 86% are singletons. Study results and limitations: Altogether, about 160 TCR beta chains were recorded as cytomegalovirus-associated. According to a subsequent analysis, TCR clusters from the first cohort were inclined to appear together in the 130 or so validation repertoires. The dataset shows that most TCR sequences were rare, while some public TCRs occurred in many donors.

The source material was PBMCs. This sequence originates from a woman aged 18-29 years in good health and CMV-seronegative. The J gene is TRBJ1-2, the V gene TRBV13; D is perhaps TRBD1 (6 bases). The CDR3 spells CASSLLGQGYGYTF. CDR3 nucleotide sequence: TGTGCCAGCAGCTTACTGGGACAAGGCTATGGCTACACCTTC.